This T cell receptor (beta chain) is drawn from a study of T-cell reconstitution after alpha-beta-depleted transplantation in children. The library targeted TCRbeta and was prepared with unique molecular identifiers. TCRdb called the PCR reads again in MiXCR, with one record for every CDR3 protein. Here the sample spans fewer than 1 million distinct CDR3 sequences, under 20% being singletons. The CDR3 runs 16 residues. V trimming: 4 bases; J trimming: 0 bases; junction bases outside the gene matches: 6. CDR1 and CDR2 (germline): KGHSH, LQKENI. This clonotype came up a few times. Its antigen is undetermined. General study results and limits: After one year, T-cell counts and TCRbeta diversity mostly came from new T cells. Two months or so post-transplant, alpha-beta T cells reportedly derived from several hundred expanded graft clones. Surviving recipient T cells and thymic progenitors produced the high day-60 TCRbeta diversity seen in some patients.

Sequenced material: PBMCs, mostly from graft donor cells, taken 360 days after TCRalphabeta/CD19-depleted stem cell transplant. V usage is TRBV18 and J usage is TRBJ1-5, with 7 bases identical to TRBD1. This TCR was recovered from a male patient younger than 18 who had a stem cell transplant for acute lymphoblastic leukemia, so the T cells may come from the graft donor. The CDR3 loop is CASSRTGLYSNQPQHF. The DNA for the CDR3 is TGTGCCAGCTCACGGACAGGACTCTATAGCAATCAGCCCCAGCATTTT.